Listed below are T cell receptor beta chains from one sample, sequenced in a study of shared clonotypes between healthy human individuals. Assay used: immunoSEQ multiplex PCR; TCRdb lists only in-frame clones, some missing. The sample yields under 600,000 clones, 90% to 97% seen once. The sequencing input was naive CD4+ T cells sorted from blood. These TCRs come from a woman between 25 and 40 years old in good health. CDR3s include the opening cysteine and the closing phenylalanine or tryptophan. The D gene is left open where the match is weak. Clone size appears in some rows only: once, few, many, or a class for an expanded clone.

NA	TRBV29-1	TRBJ2-3	NA	TGCAGCGTTGGTCGGGGCACAGATACGCAGTATTTT	CSVGRGTDTQYF
NA	TRBV10-2	TRBJ2-3	NA	TGCGCCAGCAGTGACCTCCTTACAGATACGCAGTATTTT	CASSDLLTDTQYF
NA	TRBV5-1	TRBJ2-2	NA	TGCGCCAGCAGACCGGGGGCCTCCGGGGAGCTGTTTTTT	CASRPGASGELFF
NA	TRBV28	TRBJ1-2	NA	TGTGCCAGCAGTTTAGCGGGTGGCTACACCTTC	CASSLAGGYTF
NA	TRBV28	TRBJ1-5	NA	TGTGCCAGCAGGGGAGACTATAGGCAGCCCCAGCATTTT	CASRGDYRQPQHF
NA	TRBV7-2	TRBJ2-2	NA	TGTGCCAGCAGCTTAGCTGAATTTAGCGCTCCCGGGGAGCTGTTTTTT	CASSLAEFSAPGELFF
TRBD2	TRBV7-9	TRBJ2-1	once	TGTGCCAGCAGTCCATTGACTAGCGGAAACTCCTACAATGAGCAGTTCTTC	CASSPLTSGNSYNEQFF
NA	TRBV30	TRBJ1-3	NA	TGTGCCTGGGGCAAAGGGCTCCTCCGGGACAAAGCAGGAAACACCATATATTTT	CAWGKGLLRDKAGNTIYF
NA	TRBV7-2	TRBJ2-3	NA	TGTGCCAGCAGACCCGACTCGATGGGAGCAGATACGCAGTATTTT	CASRPDSMGADTQYF
TRBD1	TRBV5-8	TRBJ2-2	few	TGTGCCAGCAGCTTACAGGGGCTTTATACCGGGGAGCTGTTTTTT	CASSLQGLYTGELFF
TRBD2	TRBV2	TRBJ2-2	NA	TGTGCCAGCAGGGGACTAGCGGGAGATACCGGGGAGCTGTTTTTT	CASRGLAGDTGELFF
NA	TRBV19	TRBJ1-5	NA	TGTGCCAGTAGACCCTCGGAGGGACAGCCCCAGCATTTT	CASRPSEGQPQHF
NA	TRBV14	TRBJ2-3	NA	TGTGCCAGCAGCCCAGGACAGCCAAACACAGATACGCAGTATTTT	CASSPGQPNTDTQYF
TRBD1	TRBV6-1	TRBJ1-5	NA	TGTGCCAGCGGGACAGGGGGCAACAATCAGCCCCAGCATTTT	CASGTGGNNQPQHF
NA	TRBV28	TRBJ1-4	NA	TGTGCCAGCAGTTTTTCCGGGGCGAAGGATGAAAAACTGTTTTTT	CASSFSGAKDEKLFF
TRBD1	TRBV4-1	TRBJ2-7	NA	TGCGCCAGCAGCCAAACGACCGGGACAGGCTACGAGCAGTACTTC	CASSQTTGTGYEQYF
NA	TRBV4-1	TRBJ1-4	NA	TGCGCCAGCAGCCAAGATCCAACTAATGAAAAACTGTTTTTT	CASSQDPTNEKLFF
TRBD2	TRBV4-1	TRBJ2-5	NA	TGCGCCAGCAGCCAAGGGGACAGTAGCGGGAGGGCCGGGGAGCAGTACTTC	CASSQGDSSGRAGEQYF
NA	TRBV28	TRBJ2-2	once	TGTGCCAGCAGACCTACAGGGTCCACCGGGGAGCTGTTTTTT	CASRPTGSTGELFF
NA	TRBV5-6	TRBJ2-6	NA	TGTGCCAGCAGCTTGCGGTCAGAGGTTGGGGCCAACGTCCTGACTTTC	CASSLRSEVGANVLTF
TRBD1	TRBV11-2	TRBJ2-2	NA	TGTGCCAGCAGCCGATCCGGGACAGTGAACACCGGGGAGCTGTTTTTT	CASSRSGTVNTGELFF
NA	TRBV18	TRBJ2-7	NA	TGTGCCAGCTCACCACCGGTCTGGGACGGCGCTTATCCCGAGCAGTACTTC	CASSPPVWDGAYPEQYF
TRBD2	TRBV14	TRBJ2-7	once	TGTGCCAGCAGCCCCGTAGCGGGAGGGTACGAGCAGTACTTC	CASSPVAGGYEQYF
TRBD2	TRBV6-6	TRBJ2-1	NA	TGTGCCAGCAGTTACGGTCTAGCGGGAGAGAATGAGCAGTTCTTC	CASSYGLAGENEQFF
TRBD2	TRBV5-5	TRBJ2-7	NA	TGTGCCAGCAGCTTGCTCGGCGGGAGCTCCTCCTCCTACGAGCAGTACTTC	CASSLLGGSSSSYEQYF
NA	TRBV6-6	TRBJ1-1	NA	TGTGCCAGCAGTCACACAGAAGGTCACACTGAAGCTTTCTTT	CASSHTEGHTEAFF
TRBD1	TRBV18	TRBJ1-4	NA	TGTGCCAGCTCACGGCCGCTGGGACAGGGAAGGGAAAAACTGTTTTTT	CASSRPLGQGREKLFF
NA	TRBV29-1	TRBJ2-3	NA	TGCAGCGTTCGGGGCGGGGGCACAGATACGCAGTACTTT	CSVRGGGTDTQYF
TRBD2	TRBV5-4	TRBJ2-1	NA	TGTGCCAGCAGCTTGGGGGGTGGACTAGCGGGAGGAGGTGAGCAGTTCTTC	CASSLGGGLAGGGEQFF
NA	TRBV11-2	TRBJ2-7	NA	TGTGCCAGCAGCTTAGTTGTCGTTGGCAGAGCCTACGAGCAGTACTTC	CASSLVVVGRAYEQYF
NA	TRBV5-1	TRBJ2-5	once	TGCGCCAGCAGCCCTCAGGGATTAGCGCTCACCCGGGAGACCCAGTACTTC	CASSPQGLALTRETQYF
NA	TRBV4-1	TRBJ2-1	NA	TGCGCCAGCAGCCAAGTTCTGGTGGGAGAGCAGTTCTTC	CASSQVLVGEQFF
NA	TRBV6-1	TRBJ1-2	NA	TGTGCCAGCAGTGAAATTGGCAGCTATGGCTACACCTTC	CASSEIGSYGYTF
NA	TRBV19	TRBJ2-1	NA	TGTGCCAGTAGTATCGGGGCGGGGAGGAGCTCCTACAATGAGCAGTTCTTC	CASSIGAGRSSYNEQFF
NA	TRBV28	TRBJ2-7	NA	TGTGCCAGCAGCCTCACCTACGAGCAGTACTTC	CASSLTYEQYF
NA	TRBV19	TRBJ1-1	NA	TGTGCCAGTAGTATGCCGGGGGTCGGCACTGAAGCTTTCTTT	CASSMPGVGTEAFF
NA	TRBV19	TRBJ1-1	NA	TGTGCCAGTGGCGATATGAGGGACACTGAAGCTTTCTTT	CASGDMRDTEAFF
NA	TRBV7-8	TRBJ2-3	NA	TGTGCCAGCAAGCAAGCGGCCACAGATACGCAGTATTTT	CASKQAATDTQYF
TRBD1	TRBV5-1	TRBJ2-7	NA	TGCGCCAGCAGCACCGGACAGGGTCCCTACGAGCAGTACTTC	CASSTGQGPYEQYF
NA	TRBV15	TRBJ2-7	NA	TGTGCCACCAGCAGAGGGGGATCCGGGACGTCGACTGCGTACGAGCAGTACTTC	CATSRGGSGTSTAYEQYF
TRBD1	TRBV27	TRBJ2-7	NA	TGTGCCAGCAGTTTATGGACAGGGGCCCCTGAGGGATTCTACGAGCAGTACTTC	CASSLWTGAPEGFYEQYF
TRBD2	TRBV28	TRBJ2-7	once	TGTGCCAGCACCGTGACTAGCGGGACCTACGAGCAGTACTTC	CASTVTSGTYEQYF
TRBD1	TRBV10-2	TRBJ1-2	NA	TGCGCCAGCAGCCACACAGGGGGCTCTGGCTACACCTTC	CASSHTGGSGYTF
NA	TRBV7-7	TRBJ2-2	NA	TGTGCCAGCACCCAATACGGGGACACCGGGGAGCTGTTTTTT	CASTQYGDTGELFF
NA	TRBV28	TRBJ1-3	NA	TGTGCCAGCAGCCGGGACTTCCCGACTGGAAACACCATATATTTT	CASSRDFPTGNTIYF
NA	TRBV29-1	TRBJ2-2	NA	TGCAGCGTTCATGGAAAATCGAACACCGGGGAGCTGTTTTTT	CSVHGKSNTGELFF
TRBD1	TRBV29-1	TRBJ1-1	NA	TGCAGCGTTAGTCGACAGGGGGAGAGTAGGGAAGCTTTCTTT	CSVSRQGESREAFF
NA	TRBV2	TRBJ2-5	NA	TGTGCCAGCAGAAAAGACCCCGGAAAGACCCAGTACTTC	CASRKDPGKTQYF
NA	TRBV6-5	TRBJ2-2	NA	TGTGCCAGCGCAGGGGCTCCAAACACCGGGGAGCTGTTTTTT	CASAGAPNTGELFF
TRBD2	TRBV15	TRBJ2-1	NA	TGTGCCACCAGCAGAGAGCTAGCGGGAGACGTGAACAATGAGCAGTTCTTC	CATSRELAGDVNNEQFF
NA	TRBV9	TRBJ2-1	once	TGTGCCAGCAGCGCGACCGGGCAGAGGAGTGAGCAGTTCTTC	CASSATGQRSEQFF
NA	TRBV27	TRBJ1-2	once	TGTGCCAGCAGTTTATTGGCACCAGGGACTTATGGCTACACCTTC	CASSLLAPGTYGYTF
TRBD2	TRBV27	TRBJ2-1	NA	TGTGCCAGCAAGGGACTAGCGGGAGTGTCCTACAATGAGCAGTTCTTC	CASKGLAGVSYNEQFF